What follows are 8 T cell receptor beta chains derived from one specimen sequenced in a study of cytomegalovirus exposure and HLA in healthy donors. Primers: 60 Vbeta forward and 13 Jbeta reverse. The protocol was immunoSEQ multiplex PCR, while the TCRdb copy is restricted to in-frame clones and leaves out a portion. This sample has around 200,000 clones, with around 85% found just once. Sequenced input: PBMCs. All receptors come from a man aged 35 to 55 in good health and CMV-seropositive.

In its sample, this clone was seen once. The rearrangement links TRBV10-1 to TRBJ1-1, with D possibly TRBD1 on 5 matching bases. The CDR3 runs 12 residues. The V and J ends lost 4 bases and 10 bases respectively, with 13 bases between them. Germline values: CDR1 WNHNN, CDR2 SYGVQD (reference sequence). The CDR3 sequence: CASSVRQLIAFF. The CDR3 DNA sequence: TGCGCCAGCAGTGTTCGACAGCTCATAGCTTTCTTT.

The chain uses TRBV2 and TRBJ2-5; 7 bases align to TRBD1. Germline CDR1 reads SNHLY; CDR2 reads FYNNEI. The CDR3 has 14 amino acids. J gave up 5 bases and V 2 bases, and 5 bases lay outside the gene matches. CDR3 bases: TGTGCCAGCAGTGAACCAGGGGGTGATGAGACCCAGTACTTC. It yields the protein CASSEPGGDETQYF.

The rearrangement links TRBV2 to TRBJ1-2, with 10 bases fitting TRBD1. The CDR3 has 15 residues. CDR1 SNHLY and CDR2 FYNNEI come from the germline V gene. Trimming removed 4 bases from V and 4 bases from J; junction bases left unmatched: 6. The CDR3 coding sequence is TGTGCCAGCAGTGCAGCGACAGGGGGCGGCTATGGCTACACCTTC. This codes for CASSAATGGGYGYTF.

The chain is built from TRBV7-2 and TRBJ1-2; 7 bases fit TRBD1. The CDR3 length is 12 residues. Germline values: CDR1 SGHTA, CDR2 FQGNSA. With 3 bases clipped from V and 7 bases from J, the junction kept 2 bases outside the gene matches. CDR3 region: CASSLAGGGYTF. In DNA, the CDR3 is TGTGCCAGCAGCTTGGCAGGGGGTGGCTACACCTTC.

The chain recombines TRBV7-2 with TRBJ2-1, with D possibly matching TRBD2 (7 bases). V lost 4 bases, J lost 4 bases, and 14 bases lay in between. Germline V lookup: CDR1 SGHTA, CDR2 FQGNSA. CDR3 length: 15 amino acids. The CDR3 sequence is CASSSTGGTYNEQFF. In DNA form, the CDR3 reads TGTGCCAGCAGCTCCACGGGGGGCACTTACAATGAGCAGTTCTTC. Complete variable domain (other parts from reference TRBV7-2 and TRBJ2-1): GAGVSQSPSNKVTEKGKDVELRCDPISGHTALYWYRQSLGQGLEFLIYFQGNSAPDKSGLPSDRFSAERTGGSVSTLTIQRTQQEDSAVYLCASSSTGGTYNEQFFGPGTRLTVL.

With respect to this clone: The final CDR3 position lacks the conserved phenylalanine or tryptophan, pointing to a likely read error. No DNA is shown, since the ends of the CDR3 on it are uncertain; the CDR3 is the one TCRdb lists. V and J are TRBV19 and TRBJ1-2; the table assigns TRBD1, which was not confirmed against the DNA. Germline lookup yields CDR1 LNHDA and CDR2 SQIVND (reference sequence). 14 amino acids form the CDR3, both terminal residues included. The CDR3 sequence is CASSKQPGQTLFSV.

This sequence joins TRBV13 and TRBJ2-1, with a possible D match to TRBD2 (5 bases). V lost 0 bases, J lost 1 base, and 10 bases lay in between. This CDR3 comprises 16 residues. Germline V gene sequence: CDR1 PRHDT, CDR2 FYEKMQ (reference sequence). The CDR3 sequence: CASSLGLRVSYNEQFF. Here the CDR3 DNA reads TGTGCCAGCAGCTTAGGCTTGAGGGTGTCCTACAATGAGCAGTTCTTC.

The V and J genes are TRBV25-1 and TRBJ2-7, with TRBD2 as a possible D gene (5 bases). The germline V and J ends were trimmed by 8 bases and 6 bases, with 11 bases remaining between them. The CDR3 contains 11 residues. The germline V gene has CDR1 MGHDK and CDR2 SYGVNS. CDR3 amino acids: CASRVRGEQYF. The CDR3 bases are TGTGCCAGCCGTGTTCGGGGCGAGCAGTACTTC.